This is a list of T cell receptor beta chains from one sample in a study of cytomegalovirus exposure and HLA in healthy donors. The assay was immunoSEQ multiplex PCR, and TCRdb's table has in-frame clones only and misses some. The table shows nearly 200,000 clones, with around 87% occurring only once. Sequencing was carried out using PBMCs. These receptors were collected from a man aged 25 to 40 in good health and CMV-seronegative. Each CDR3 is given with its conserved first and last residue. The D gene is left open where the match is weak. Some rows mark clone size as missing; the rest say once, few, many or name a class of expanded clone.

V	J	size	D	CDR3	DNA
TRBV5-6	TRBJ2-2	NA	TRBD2	CASSFQLASNTGELFF	TGTGCCAGCAGCTTCCAACTAGCGTCGAACACTGGGGAGCTGTTTTTT
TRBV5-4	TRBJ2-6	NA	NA	CASLSAGASPSSGANVLTF	TGTGCCAGCCTTTCCGCGGGGGCTTCCCCTTCCTCTGGGGCCAACGTCCTGACTTTC
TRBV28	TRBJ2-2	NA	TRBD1	CASSQTGGNTGELFF	TGTGCCAGCAGTCAAACAGGGGGCAACACCGGGGAGCTGTTTTTT
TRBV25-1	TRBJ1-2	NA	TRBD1	CASSGSTGRYGYTF	TGTGCCAGCAGTGGATCGACAGGGCGGTATGGCTACACCTTC
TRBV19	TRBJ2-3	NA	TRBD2	CASLKRGATDTQYF	TGTGCCAGCCTCAAGCGGGGGGCAACAGATACGCAGTATTTT
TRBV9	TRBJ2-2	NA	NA	CAGRAVTGELFF	TGTGCCGGCAGGGCGGTCACCGGGGAGCTGTTTTTT
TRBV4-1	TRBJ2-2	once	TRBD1	CASSQLGQGFPGELFF	TGCGCCAGCAGCCAATTGGGACAGGGATTCCCCGGGGAGCTGTTTTTT
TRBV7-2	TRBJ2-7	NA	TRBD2	CASSLHSGGRPYEQYF	TGTGCCAGCAGCTTACATTCAGGCGGGAGGCCCTACGAGCAGTACTTC
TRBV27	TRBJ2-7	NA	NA	CASSLWGSSYEQYF	TGTGCCAGCAGTTTGTGGGGCAGCTCCTACGAGCAGTACTTC
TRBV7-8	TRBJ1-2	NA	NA	CASSPQRGYYGYTF	TGTGCCAGCAGCCCTCAAAGGGGGTACTATGGCTACACCTTC
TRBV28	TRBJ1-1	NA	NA	CASSRGLNTEAFF	TGTGCCAGTTCAAGGGGATTAAACACTGAAGCTTTCTTT
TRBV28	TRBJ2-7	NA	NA	CASSLLKTSGYEQYF	TGTGCCAGCAGTTTATTGAAGACTAGTGGCTACGAGCAGTACTTC
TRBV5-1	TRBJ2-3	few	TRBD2	CASSTGTSGDTTDTQYF	TGCGCCAGCAGCACAGGGACTAGCGGGGATACCACAGATACGCAGTATTTT
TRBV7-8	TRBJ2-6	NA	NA	CASSYQGTGANVLTF	TGTGCCAGCAGCTATCAGGGTACTGGGGCCAACGTCCTGACTTTC
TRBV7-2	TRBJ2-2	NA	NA	CASRGGQTGELFF	TGTGCCAGCAGGGGGGGGCAGACCGGGGAGCTGTTTTTT
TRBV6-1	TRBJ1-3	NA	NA	CASSTDRFSGNTIYF	TGTGCCAGCAGCACTGACAGGTTCTCTGGAAACACCATATATTTT
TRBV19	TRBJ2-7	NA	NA	CASSIGGGRTYEQYF	TGTGCCAGTAGTATCGGTGGCGGGCGGACCTACGAGCAGTACTTC
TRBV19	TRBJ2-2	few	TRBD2	CASSMGRGVTGELFF	TGTGCCAGTAGTATGGGGCGGGGGGTCACCGGGGAGCTGTTTTTT
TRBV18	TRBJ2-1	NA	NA	CASSPRGAMGDEQFF	TGTGCCAGCTCACCCAGGGGGGCAATGGGCGATGAGCAGTTCTTC
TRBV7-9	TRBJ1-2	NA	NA	CSSSLEDYGYTF	TGTTCCAGCAGCTTGGAGGACTATGGCTACACCTTC
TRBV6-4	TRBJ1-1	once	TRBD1	CASRGDSTNTEAFF	TGTGCCAGCAGAGGGGACAGTACGAACACTGAAGCTTTCTTT
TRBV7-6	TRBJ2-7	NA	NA	CASSLRGDDYEQYF	TGTGCCAGCAGCCTGCGGGGTGACGACTACGAGCAGTACTTC
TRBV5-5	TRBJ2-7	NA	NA	CASSLVSFRDEQYF	TGTGCCAGCAGCTTGGTCAGTTTCCGTGACGAGCAGTACTTC
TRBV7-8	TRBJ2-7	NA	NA	CASSPPRTATSYEQYF	TGTGCCAGCAGCCCCCCCAGGACTGCCACGTCCTACGAGCAGTACTTC
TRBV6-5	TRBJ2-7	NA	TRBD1	CASSPGQSLEQYF	TGTGCCAGCAGCCCGGGACAGTCGCTCGAGCAGTACTTC
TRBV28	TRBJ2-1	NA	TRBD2	CASSPTSLSYNEQFF	TGTGCCAGCAGTCCGACTAGCCTCTCCTACAATGAGCAGTTCTTC
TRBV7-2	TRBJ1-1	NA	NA	CASSPAAVGTEAFF	TGTGCCAGCAGCCCAGCGGCGGTGGGCACTGAAGCTTTCTTT
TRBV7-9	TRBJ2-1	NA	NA	CASSPPIHNEQFF	TGTGCCAGCAGCCCCCCAATCCACAATGAGCAGTTCTTC
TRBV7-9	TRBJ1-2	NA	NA	CSSSLGHDYGYTF	TGTTCCAGCAGCTTAGGACACGACTATGGCTACACCTTC
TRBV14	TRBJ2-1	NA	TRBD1	CASSENTGDREQFF	TGTGCCAGCAGCGAGAACACAGGGGATCGTGAGCAGTTCTTC
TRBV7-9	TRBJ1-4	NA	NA	CASSLVAGTNEKLFF	TGTGCCAGCAGCTTAGTGGCAGGCACTAATGAAAAACTGTTTTTT
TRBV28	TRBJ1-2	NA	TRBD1	CASRPQGSYGYTF	TGTGCCAGCAGGCCACAGGGGTCTTATGGCTACACCTTC
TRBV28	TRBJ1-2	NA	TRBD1	CASSFSRGDRDRYGYTF	TGTGCCAGCAGTTTTTCCCGGGGGGACAGGGATCGCTATGGCTACACCTTC
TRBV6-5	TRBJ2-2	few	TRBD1	CASSWKGQDGGELFF	TGTGCCAGCAGCTGGAAGGGACAGGACGGCGGGGAGCTGTTTTTT
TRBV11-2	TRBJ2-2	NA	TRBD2	CASSTRGGIITGELFF	TGTGCCAGCAGCACGAGGGGAGGGATTATAACCGGGGAGCTGTTTTTT
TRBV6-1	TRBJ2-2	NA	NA	CASSERSGTLYTGELFF	TGTGCCAGCAGTGAAAGGAGCGGGACACTGTACACCGGGGAGCTGTTTTTT
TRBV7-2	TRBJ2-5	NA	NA	CASSLIGGRGPQETQYF	TGTGCCAGCAGCTTAATCGGTGGGCGGGGGCCTCAAGAGACCCAGTACTTC
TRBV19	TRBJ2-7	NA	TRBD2	CASSIIVAGDGDAYEQYF	TGTGCCAGTAGTATAATTGTAGCGGGAGACGGTGATGCCTACGAGCAGTACTTC
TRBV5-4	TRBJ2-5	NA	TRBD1	CASSQDRGQETQYF	TGTGCCAGCAGCCAGGACAGGGGCCAAGAGACCCAGTACTTC
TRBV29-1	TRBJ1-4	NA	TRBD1	CSVTGGNEKLFF	TGCAGCGTGACAGGGGGCAATGAAAAACTGTTTTTT
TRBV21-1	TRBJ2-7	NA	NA	CASSKGTGFYEQYF	TGTGCCAGCAGCAAAGGGACAGGTTTCTACGAGCAGTACTTC
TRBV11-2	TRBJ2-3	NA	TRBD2	CASSLGTSGTDTQYF	TGTGCCAGCAGCTTAGGCACTAGCGGTACAGATACGCAGTATTTT
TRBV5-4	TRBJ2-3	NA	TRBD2	CASSFGLAAYSTDTQYF	TGTGCCAGCAGCTTCGGGCTAGCGGCATACAGCACAGATACGCAGTATTTT
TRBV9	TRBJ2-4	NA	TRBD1	CASSVGMQGEAKNIQYF	TGTGCCAGCAGCGTAGGAATGCAGGGGGAAGCCAAAAACATTCAGTACTTC
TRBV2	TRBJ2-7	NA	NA	CASSALANYEQYF	TGTGCCAGCAGTGCACTAGCCAACTACGAGCAGTACTTC
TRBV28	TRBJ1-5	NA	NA	CASSLSYQPQHF	TGTGCCAGCAGTTTGTCTTATCAGCCCCAGCATTTT
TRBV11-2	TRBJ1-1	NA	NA	CASSLESRGITEAFF	TGTGCCAGCAGCTTAGAGTCCAGGGGAATAACTGAAGCTTTCTTT
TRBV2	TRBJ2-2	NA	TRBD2	CASSETSAGELFF	TGTGCCAGCAGTGAAACTAGCGCCGGGGAGCTGTTTTTT
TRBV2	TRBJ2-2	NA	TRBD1	CASNPTGVAGELFF	TGTGCCAGCAACCCCACAGGGGTGGCCGGGGAGCTGTTTTTT